These T cell receptor beta chains were read from a single sample in a study of PD-L1 blockade in urothelial cancer. Produced via immunoSEQ multiplex PCR; TCRdb's table is partial and in-frame only. Among some 90,000 clones, around 92% were seen once, and the ten largest hold 0.85% to 1%. The material was PBMCs, obtained around atezolizumab (anti-PD-L1) treatment. Every receptor here comes from a woman aged 80 or over with urothelial cancer. Both conserved end residues are part of each CDR3. The D gene is left open where the match is weak. Clone size appears in some rows only: once, few, many, or a class for an expanded clone.

>TRBJ1-5|few|TRBD1|TRBV10-1
CASSRDRVGPQHF
TGCGCCAGCAGCCGGGACAGGGTTGGGCCCCAGCATTTT
>TRBJ2-5|NA|TRBD1|TRBV5-1
CASSLSATGKETQYF
TGCGCCAGCAGCTTGAGTGCGACAGGGAAGGAGACCCAGTACTTC
>TRBJ1-1|NA|TRBD1|TRBV27
CASSLSQGAGTEAFF
TGTGCCAGCAGTTTATCGCAGGGGGCAGGTACTGAAGCTTTCTTT
>TRBJ1-4|few|TRBD1|TRBV27
CASSLYRGNEKLFF
TGTGCCAGCAGTTTATACAGGGGAAATGAAAAACTGTTTTTT
>TRBJ1-5|few|NA|TRBV9
CASSDGENQPQHF
TGTGCCAGCAGCGACGGGGAGAATCAGCCCCAGCATTTT
>TRBJ2-3|NA|TRBD2|TRBV2
CASSPRTSGTDTQYF
TGTGCCAGCAGTCCCCGGACTAGCGGGACAGATACGCAGTATTTT
>TRBJ2-7|NA|NA|TRBV7-8
CASSLAPGSTYEQYF
TGTGCCAGCAGCTTAGCGCCGGGTTCGACCTACGAGCAGTACTTC
>TRBJ2-5|NA|NA|TRBV2
CASSNRVQETQYF
TGTGCCAGCAGTAACAGGGTCCAAGAGACCCAGTACTTC
>TRBJ2-7|NA|NA|TRBV6-1
CASSNSPYEQYF
TGTGCCAGCAGTAACAGCCCCTACGAGCAGTACTTC
>TRBJ2-7|NA|TRBD2|TRBV9
CASSVATGGYEQYF
TGTGCCAGCAGCGTAGCTACGGGGGGCTACGAGCAGTACTTC
>TRBJ2-7|NA|TRBD2|TRBV27
CASSKEGLADYEQYF
TGTGCCAGCAGCAAGGAGGGACTAGCGGACTACGAGCAGTACTTC
>TRBJ2-7|NA|NA|TRBV11-2
CASSLVGGVSYEQYF
TGTGCCAGCAGCTTAGTTGGCGGGGTCTCCTACGAGCAGTACTTC
>TRBJ2-7|NA|TRBD2|TRBV4-1
CASSPGLAGESFLYEQYF
TGCGCCAGCAGCCCGGGACTAGCGGGAGAGTCATTCCTCTACGAGCAGTACTTC
>TRBJ2-4|NA|TRBD1|TRBV9
CASSPDRGAAALAKNIQYF
TGTGCCAGCAGCCCCGACAGGGGAGCCGCTGCCCTAGCCAAAAACATTCAGTACTTC
>TRBJ2-3|NA|NA|TRBV4-1
CASSQVPAGAGADTQYF
TGCGCCAGCAGCCAAGTCCCCGCAGGGGCTGGGGCAGATACGCAGTATTTT
>TRBJ2-7|NA|NA|TRBV28
CASNQGGIYEQYF
TGTGCCAGCAACCAGGGAGGAATCTACGAGCAGTACTTC
>TRBJ1-5|NA|NA|TRBV2
CASNAEAVVQPQHF
TGTGCCAGCAACGCAGAAGCGGTTGTTCAGCCCCAGCATTTT
>TRBJ2-1|NA|NA|TRBV10-2
CASSDSSAYNEQFF
TGCGCCAGCAGTGACTCCTCCGCCTACAATGAGCAGTTCTTC
>TRBJ1-1|NA|NA|TRBV19
CASSIGSGSTEAFF
TGTGCCAGTAGTATAGGGAGCGGGAGCACTGAAGCTTTCTTT
>TRBJ2-5|NA|NA|TRBV7-3
CASSRIDQETQYF
TGTGCCAGCAGCCGTATCGACCAAGAGACCCAGTACTTC
>TRBJ2-7|NA|TRBD1|TRBV29-1
CSVRTGPYEQYF
TGCAGCGTTAGGACAGGGCCGTACGAGCAGTACTTC
>TRBJ2-1|NA|NA|TRBV15
CATSNSPLNEQFF
TGTGCCACCAGCAACTCACCCCTAAATGAGCAGTTCTTC
>TRBJ1-1|NA|TRBD1|TRBV7-9
CASSTRTGETEAFF
TGTGCCAGCAGCACCAGGACAGGGGAGACTGAAGCTTTCTTT
>TRBJ2-2|NA|TRBD1|TRBV28
CASSSRQGIGGELFF
TGTGCCAGCAGTTCTCGACAGGGGATCGGCGGGGAGCTGTTTTTT
>TRBJ2-7|NA|NA|TRBV27
CASARAGASSYEQYF
TGTGCCAGCGCCAGGGCAGGGGCCTCCTCCTACGAGCAGTACTTC
>TRBJ1-5|NA|TRBD1|TRBV28
CASSVTGGSNQPQHF
TGTGCCAGCAGTGTGACAGGGGGTAGCAATCAGCCCCAGCATTTT
>TRBJ1-4|few|NA|TRBV2
CASRQGSDEKLFF
TGTGCCAGCAGACAGGGATCGGATGAAAAACTGTTTTTT
>TRBJ1-1|once|NA|TRBV19
CASSIRGGAGGTEAFF
TGTGCCAGTAGTATTAGGGGGGGGGCCGGGGGCACTGAAGCTTTCTTT
>TRBJ2-3|NA|NA|TRBV28
CASGGQGTDTQYF
TGTGCCAGTGGGGGCCAGGGCACAGATACGCAGTATTTT
>TRBJ2-7|NA|NA|TRBV2
CASSEAGGGGFEQYF
TGTGCCAGCAGTGAAGCCGGAGGTGGAGGGTTCGAGCAGTACTTC
>TRBJ1-2|NA|NA|TRBV28
CASKSANYGYTF
TGTGCCAGCAAGTCAGCGAACTATGGCTACACCTTC
>TRBJ2-1|NA|NA|TRBV5-1
CASSLNGNSYNEQFF
TGCGCCAGCAGCTTAAACGGGAACTCCTACAATGAGCAGTTCTTC
>TRBJ2-1|NA|NA|TRBV2
CASSEGRTQNNEQFF
TGTGCCAGCAGTGAGGGCCGAACCCAGAACAATGAGCAGTTCTTC
>TRBJ1-1|NA|NA|TRBV10-3
CAISPSRHPLSEAFF
TGTGCCATCAGTCCGAGTCGACACCCGTTAAGTGAAGCTTTCTTT
>TRBJ2-7|few|NA|TRBV7-9
CASSESKRVHEQYF
TGTGCCAGCAGCGAGAGTAAGAGGGTCCACGAGCAGTACTTC
>TRBJ2-1|NA|NA|TRBV21-1
CASSRRGIDNEQFF
TGTGCCAGCAGCAGAAGGGGGATAGACAATGAGCAGTTCTTC
>TRBJ1-6|NA|NA|TRBV2
CASSVAGANSPLHF
TGTGCCAGCAGTGTGGCAGGGGCCAATTCACCCCTCCACTTT
>TRBJ1-1|NA|NA|TRBV28
CASKGGWTEAFF
TGTGCCAGCAAAGGGGGTTGGACTGAAGCTTTCTTT
>TRBJ1-4|NA|NA|TRBV5-1
CASSLSPGAGEKLFF
TGCGCCAGCAGCTTGAGCCCAGGGGCTGGTGAAAAACTGTTTTTT
>TRBJ2-5|few|NA|TRBV20-1
CSASNQETQYF
TGCAGTGCTAGTAACCAAGAGACCCAGTACTTC
>TRBJ2-2|NA|NA|TRBV10-1
CASSGRTPSNTGELFF
TGCGCCAGCAGTGGTCGGACACCTTCGAACACCGGGGAGCTGTTTTTT